These 24 T cell receptor beta chains were all obtained from the same sample, sequenced in a study of shared clonotypes between healthy human individuals. Generated by immunoSEQ multiplex PCR, the TCRdb table keeps only in-frame clones and is missing some. Here the sample spans a few million clones, 85% to 95% being singletons. Sequenced: naive CD4+ T cells from PBMCs. Subset meaning: CD45RA+ positively selected. The receptors were gathered from a man aged 18-30 years in good health. Some clones in this sample may be carry-over from other donors' samples.

The V gene is TRBV7-2, the J gene TRBJ1-2; a weak D match, TRBD1 (6 bases). Germline V CDR1 and CDR2: SGHTA, FQGNSA. The CDR3 totals 16 residues. The V end lost 1 base, the J end lost 4 bases, and 16 bases lay between the germline ends. The CDR3 coding sequence is TGTGCCAGCAGCTTAGGGACCGGGACAACAGGCTATGGCTACACCTTC. Protein product: CASSLGTGTTGYGYTF.

J is TRBJ1-5 and V is TRBV10-3, with D possibly being TRBD1 (5 bases). In germline, CDR1 is ENHRY, CDR2 SYGVKD. The V end was cut by 6 bases, the J end by 0 bases, with 6 bases between. This CDR3 is 13 amino acids long. CDR3 sequence (DNA): TGTGCCATCAGGACAGATAGCAATCAGCCCCAGCATTTT. Amino acids: CAIRTDSNQPQHF.

The gene calls are TRBV7-9 and TRBJ2-5, with 9 positions matching TRBD1. Germline loops: CDR1 SEHNR, CDR2 FQNEAQ (reference sequence). V was pared by 3 bases and J by 2 bases, with 4 bases of the junction left unmatched. This CDR3 has 15 residues. The CDR3, as DNA: TGTGCCAGCAGCTTCCGACAGGGGGGTCAAGAGACCCAGTACTTC. Translation gives CASSFRQGGQETQYF.

This sequence joins TRBV25-1 and TRBJ1-3; no firm D call. The CDR3 contains 15 residues. Between the trimmed V and J ends, which lost 0 bases and 0 bases, there was a span of 6 bases. Per germline, CDR1 MGHDK and CDR2 SYGVNS. CDR3 DNA: TGTGCCAGCAGTGAATATAGCAGCTCTGGAAACACCATATATTTT. It is translated as CASSEYSSSGNTIYF.

About this clone itself: Other DNA sequences in the sample encode the same CDR3. This chain joins TRBV7-2 and TRBJ1-1; D may be TRBD1 (6 bases). CDR3 length equals 14 residues. The ends were cut back, 5 bases at V and 1 base at J, with 11 bases in the middle. Germline V gene data show CDR1 as SGHTA and CDR2 as FQGNSA. CDR3 region: CASSPGAANTEAFF. The CDR3 coding sequence is TGTGCCAGCAGCCCGGGGGCGGCGAACACTGAAGCTTTCTTT. Complete variable domain (other parts from reference TRBV7-2 and TRBJ1-1): GAGVSQSPSNKVTEKGKDVELRCDPISGHTALYWYRQSLGQGLEFLIYFQGNSAPDKSGLPSDRFSAERTGGSVSTLTIQRTQQEDSAVYLCASSPGAANTEAFFGQGTRLTVV.

The DNA of the CDR3 is TGCGCCAGCAGCTCGAGACAGGGGACAGATACGCAGTATTTT. It yields the protein CASSSRQGTDTQYF. This chain uses TRBV5-1 with TRBJ2-3, with 8 nucleotides matching TRBD1. V shed 3 bases, J shed 3 bases, and the junction held 3 bases outside the gene matches. The CDR3 is 14 amino acids. Germline V CDR1 and CDR2: SGHRS, YFSETQ.

V is TRBV5-1 and J is TRBJ2-1, with a possible D match to TRBD2 (5 bases). Trimming shortened V by 4 bases and J by 0 bases, and 11 bases separated the two germline ends. This CDR3 region has 15 residues. Germline values: CDR1 SGHRS, CDR2 YFSETQ. CDR3: CASSVAHSSYNEQFF. The CDR3 DNA follows: TGCGCCAGCAGCGTAGCGCATAGCTCCTACAATGAGCAGTTCTTC.

The V call is TRBV11-3, the J call TRBJ2-7; 8 nucleotides agree with TRBD2. The germline V gene has CDR1 SGHNT and CDR2 YENEEA. The CDR3 runs to 14 residues. After removal of 5 bases from V and 4 bases from J, the junction contained 7 bases not matched to a gene. In DNA, the CDR3 is TGTGCCAGCAGCCGGGGGGGGCACGTGTACGAGCAGTACTTC. Amino acid sequence: CASSRGGHVYEQYF.

V usage is TRBV7-9 and J usage is TRBJ2-7, with 11 bases identical to TRBD2. After removal of 8 bases from V and 3 bases from J, the junction contained 9 bases not matched to a gene. Germline V gene lookup returns CDR1 SEHNR and CDR2 FQNEAQ (reference sequence). The CDR3 runs 15 residues. The CDR3 DNA sequence: TGTGCCAGCGGCCATACTAGCGGGAGCATCTACGAGCAGTACTTC. Residues: CASGHTSGSIYEQYF.

This clone was observed a handful of times. The chain uses TRBV28 and TRBJ1-5; D may be TRBD1 (6 bases). The CDR3 has 12 amino acids. In germline, CDR1 is MDHEN, CDR2 SYDVKM. V was clipped by 8 bases and J by 8 bases, with 13 bases between them. CDR3 amino acids: CASSFRTEPQHF. DNA of the CDR3: TGTGCCAGCTCATTTAGGACAGAGCCCCAGCATTTT.

This chain uses TRBV6-5 with TRBJ1-3; 7 bases align to TRBD1. The V segment lost 2 bases and the J segment 11 bases; nucleotides outside the gene matches: 9. The germline gives CDR1 MNHEY, CDR2 SVGAGI. The CDR3 runs to 14 residues. Written as DNA, the CDR3 is TGTGCCAGCAGTTACGAGGGACAGAGGACCTCCATATATTTT. Translated: CASSYEGQRTSIYF.

J is TRBJ2-1 and V is TRBV5-4; 8 bases map to TRBD2. There are 17 residues in the CDR3. The germline V gene has CDR1 SGHNT and CDR2 YYREEE (reference sequence). J was trimmed by 12 bases and V by 0 bases; bases with no gene match: 17. The CDR3 DNA reads TGTGCCAGCAGCTTGGCCGGTGTAGCGGGGAAGCCCACGGGGCAGTTCTTC. As protein: CASSLAGVAGKPTGQFF.

The rearrangement uses TRBV19 and TRBJ2-7; TRBD1 matches 8 bases. The CDR3 loop spans 14 amino acids. Per germline, CDR1 LNHDA and CDR2 SQIVND (reference sequence). J was trimmed by 5 bases and V by 4 bases; bases with no gene match: 7. CDR3 sequence: CASSRTGKLNEQYF. CDR3 DNA sequence: TGTGCCAGTAGTAGGACAGGGAAATTAAACGAGCAGTACTTC.

This clone was recorded once. This sample includes further DNA sequences coding for the same CDR3. The gene calls are TRBV11-2 and TRBJ1-4; D gene unclear. Germline loops: CDR1 SGHAT, CDR2 FQNNGV. This CDR3 comprises 11 residues. Trimming removed 1 base at V and 7 bases at J, with 1 base between. The CDR3, as DNA: TGTGCCAGCAGCTTAGGTGAAAAACTGTTTTTT. It translates to CASSLGEKLFF. Together with reference TRBV11-2 and TRBJ1-4, the CDR3 gives the full variable domain: EAGVAQSPRYKIIEKRQSVAFWCNPISGHATLYWYQQILGQGPKLLIQFQNNGVVDDSQLPKDRFSAERLKGVDSTLKIQPAKLEDSAVYLCASSLGEKLFFGSGTQLSVL.

This chain joins TRBV5-1 and TRBJ2-7; D possibly uses TRBD1 or TRBD2 (5 bases each). The germline V gene encodes CDR1 SGHRS and CDR2 YFSETQ. V was pared by 3 bases and J by 7 bases, with 17 bases between. The CDR3 extends over 14 amino acids. CDR3 residues: CASSWGTPDWEQYF. The DNA of the CDR3 is TGCGCCAGCAGCTGGGGGACCCCGGACTGGGAGCAGTACTTC.

Of note for this clone: One end of the junction does not line up with germline, which may come from a read error. The chain is built from TRBV29-1 and TRBJ1-1; D is unclear. The CDR3 consists of 12 residues. Germline CDR1 SQVTM, CDR2 ANQGSEA. The CDR3 sequence is CSVEGLATGAFF. The CDR3 nucleotides read TGCAGCGTTGAAGGTTTGGCAACTGGAGCTTTCTTT.

Concerning this clone: The sample contains more than one DNA sequence encoding this CDR3. The V call is TRBV2, the J call TRBJ1-1; D call uncertain. CDR3 size: 13 residues. Trimming shortened V by 5 bases and J by 0 bases, and 7 bases separated the two germline ends. Germline V CDR1 and CDR2: SNHLY, FYNNEI. The CDR3 DNA follows: TGTGCCAGCAGTCGAGACTTGAACACTGAAGCTTTCTTT. The encoded protein is CASSRDLNTEAFF.

The chain combines TRBV30 with TRBJ1-2, with unresolved D. V was pared by 3 bases and J by 8 bases, with 16 bases between. The CDR3 totals 13 residues. Looked up from germline, CDR1 is GTSNPN and CDR2 is SVGIG (reference sequence). The CDR3 is CAWSLTIQGGYTF. Here the CDR3 DNA reads TGTGCCTGGAGCCTCACTATTCAAGGGGGCTACACCTTC. The whole variable domain, remainder taken from reference TRBV30 and TRBJ1-2, is SQTIHQWPATLVQPVGSPLSLECTVEGTSNPNLYWYRQAAGRGLQLLFYSVGIGQISSEVPQNLSASRPQDRQFILSSKKLLLSDSGFYLCAWSLTIQGGYTFGSGTRLTVV.

A word on this clone: Additional DNA sequences in this sample encode the identical CDR3. CDR3 DNA sequence: TGTGCCATCAGCGGGCAAGGGGCCGGTCAGCCCCAGCATTTT. The encoded protein is CAISGQGAGQPQHF. The chain uses TRBV10-3 and TRBJ1-5; maybe TRBD1 (5 bases). Per germline, CDR1 ENHRY and CDR2 SYGVKD. The CDR3 has 14 amino acids. V lost 6 bases and J 6 bases, leaving 15 bases between the germline ends.

This chain uses TRBV2 with TRBJ2-3, with 11 bases fitting TRBD2. The junction had 12 bases not matched to a gene; V was cut back by 10 bases and J by 3 bases. The germline V gene encodes CDR1 SNHLY and CDR2 FYNNEI. The CDR3 loop spans 16 amino acids. The CDR3 DNA reads TGTGCCACCACAAGGGAACTAGCGGGAGCGACAGATACGCAGTATTTT. Protein sequence: CATTRELAGATDTQYF.

V and J are TRBV5-4 and TRBJ2-1, with D perhaps TRBD2 (5 bases). CDR1 SGHNT and CDR2 YYREEE come from the germline V gene (reference sequence). The CDR3 is made up of 16 amino acids. Deletions cut 2 bases from V and 1 base from J, with 13 bases between. Written as DNA, the CDR3 is TGTGCCAGCAGCTTAGCGGAGCTCTCTTCCTACAATGAGCAGTTCTTC. It translates to CASSLAELSSYNEQFF.

The V call is TRBV28, the J call TRBJ1-5; 7 positions agree with TRBD1. The CDR3 is 15 amino acids. Trimming removed 6 bases from V and 1 base from J; junction bases left unmatched: 6. CDR1 MDHEN and CDR2 SYDVKM come from the germline V gene. The CDR3 DNA sequence: TGTGCCAGCAGAAAACAGGGGCTGAGCAATCAGCCCCAGCATTTT. This sequence encodes CASRKQGLSNQPQHF.

The J gene is TRBJ2-5, the V gene TRBV4-1; 11 positions match TRBD1. The CDR3 runs to 15 residues. Looked up from germline, CDR1 is MGHRA and CDR2 is YSYEKL. The V and J ends lost 11 bases and 5 bases, in that order; junction bases with no gene match: 13. CDR3 DNA sequence: TGCGCCTTCGCGCGGACAGGGGGCCTGAAGGAGACCCAGTACTTC. It codes for CAFARTGGLKETQYF.

The chain carries TRBV5-1 and TRBJ1-2, with 8 positions matching TRBD1. J lost 8 bases, V lost 0 bases, and 9 bases had no gene match. Germline CDR1 and CDR2: SGHRS and YFSETQ. This CDR3 contains 15 residues. For the CDR3, the DNA is TGCGCCAGCAGCTTGGCCGAGACAGGGGTGGCGGGCTACACCTTC. Protein sequence: CASSLAETGVAGYTF.